A selection of T cell receptor beta chains follows, all from one sample in a study of T cell repertoires in cytomegalovirus infection. MiXCR, run by TCRdb on the reads, gives a single entry per CDR3 protein. The repertoire has roughly 150,000 distinct CDR3 sequences, more than 25% of them found once; the top ten carry around half. For these receptors, no antigen is known. The source was CD8+ T cells from cultured PBMCs, collected from culture after CMV antigen stimulation. Receptor source: a human donor in good health (CMV status not recorded). Some clones in this sample may be carry-over from other donors' samples. The CDR3 runs from the conserved cysteine through the conserved F or W. The order of the fields is V gene, clone size, D gene, J gene, CDR3 length, CDR3 DNA, CDR3 protein. The D gene is left open where the match is weak. Size is omitted from some rows. Given values are once, few, many or a class for expanded clones.

>TRBV4-1|NA|TRBD2|TRBJ2-2|16
TGCGCCAGCAGCCAATCCGGGAGGCCGAACACCGGGGAGCTGTTTTTT
CASSQSGRPNTGELFF
>TRBV12-3/TRBV12-4|NA|NA|TRBJ2-7|13
TGTGCCAGCAGTTTACCAGGCGTCTACGAGCAGTACTTC
CASSLPGVYEQYF
>TRBV11-2|few|NA|TRBJ2-3|14
TGTGCCAGCAGCTTATGGGGGGGCCCGGATACGCAGTATTTT
CASSLWGGPDTQYF
>TRBV6-5|NA|NA|TRBJ1-2|13
TGTGCCAGCAGTTACACAGAGAACTATGGCTACACCTTC
CASSYTENYGYTF
>TRBV11-1|few|TRBD1|TRBJ2-7|13
TGTGCCAGCAGCCCGTCCACAGGGGACGAGCAGTACTTC
CASSPSTGDEQYF
>TRBV20-1|NA|NA|TRBJ1-1|13
TGCAGTTTGGAAAGGGGGTTGAACACTGAAGCTTTCTTT
CSLERGLNTEAFF
>TRBV19|NA|NA|TRBJ2-7|14
TGTGCCAGTAGTATGCTCCACCCGTCCTACGAGCAGTACTTC
CASSMLHPSYEQYF
>TRBV7-8|NA|NA|TRBJ1-1|14
TGTGCCAGCAGCGCCCCTGGAGGGGGCACTGAAGCTTTCTTT
CASSAPGGGTEAFF
>TRBV12-3/TRBV12-4|NA|TRBD1|TRBJ2-1|14
TGTGCCAGCAGTCCCAGGGGGCCCTACAATGAGCAGTTCTTC
CASSPRGPYNEQFF
>TRBV12-3/TRBV12-4|NA|TRBD1|TRBJ1-4|15
TGTGCCAGCAGTCCCTCAGGGGGGGATAATGAAAAACTGTTTTTT
CASSPSGGDNEKLFF
>TRBV6-6|NA|TRBD1|TRBJ1-1|16
TGTGCCAGCAGTTACCCCCGGACAGGGGGAAAAACTGAAGCTTTCTTT
CASSYPRTGGKTEAFF
>TRBV18|few|NA|TRBJ2-7|14
TGTGCCAGCGCTCTTGGACACCTAACCTACGAGCAGTACTTC
CASALGHLTYEQYF
>TRBV14|NA|NA|TRBJ1-1|12
TGTGCCAGCACTTTGGGGAACACTGAAGCTTTCTTT
CASTLGNTEAFF
>TRBV4-3|NA|TRBD1|TRBJ2-5|15
TGCGCCAGCAGCCCAGTCTGGACAGGGCAAGAGACCCAGTACTTC
CASSPVWTGQETQYF
>TRBV7-9|many|NA|TRBJ1-4|13
TGTGCCAGCAGCCCGTACTCCGGGGTCAAACTGTTTTTT
CASSPYSGVKLFF
>TRBV7-9|many|NA|TRBJ2-3|14
TGTGCCAGCAGCTTAGGGCCGTACACAGATACGCAGTATTTT
CASSLGPYTDTQYF
>TRBV3-1|NA|TRBD2|TRBJ2-4|15
TGTGCCAACAGCCAAGGAAGGACTAGTACGGACATTCAGTACTTC
CANSQGRTSTDIQYF
>TRBV19|many|NA|TRBJ2-1|13
TGTGCCAGTAGTTCCGGGCCTTACAATGAGCAGTTCTTC
CASSSGPYNEQFF
>TRBV20-1|few|TRBD1|TRBJ1-6|16
TGCAGTGCTAGAGATCGGGGGACAGGGTTTAATTCACCCCTCCACTTT
CSARDRGTGFNSPLHF
>TRBV27|few|TRBD1|TRBJ1-2|12
TGTGCCAGCACCACAGGGGGCGTTGGCTACACCTTC
CASTTGGVGYTF
>TRBV2|NA|TRBD1|TRBJ1-5|15
TGTGCCAACACCTCCCGGGACAGCTACAATCAGCCCCAGCATTTT
CANTSRDSYNQPQHF
>TRBV12-3/TRBV12-4|few|NA|TRBJ1-1|14
TGTGCCAGCAGCCCTTTGACGGACGGGGGGTCAGCTTTCTTT
CASSPLTDGGSAFF
>TRBV15|few|NA|TRBJ2-1|16
TGTGCCACCAGCAGAGTTCGGCGGAGTCTAAGAGGGGAGCAGTTCTTC
CATSRVRRSLRGEQFF
>TRBV7-9|many|NA|TRBJ1-1|12
TGTGCCAGCAGCTTAGAAGAGGCTGAAGCTTTCTTT
CASSLEEAEAFF
>TRBV7-2|many|NA|TRBJ2-3|15
TGTGCCAGCAGCCCGGGGCCCTTTCTTACAGATACGCAGTATTTT
CASSPGPFLTDTQYF
>TRBV19|NA|NA|TRBJ1-1|12
TGTGCCAGTAGTATGCCAGGGACTAAAGCTTTCTTT
CASSMPGTKAFF
>TRBV27|few|NA|TRBJ2-7|13
TGTGCCAGCAGTTTAATCCCCTACGACGAGCAGTACTTC
CASSLIPYDEQYF
>TRBV20-1|NA|NA|TRBJ1-1|14
TGCAGTGCTCCCATCGGGGGCTGGGGCACTGAAGCTTTCTTT
CSAPIGGWGTEAFF
>TRBV7-2|NA|NA|TRBJ2-3|18
TGTGCCAGCAGCTTAAGGTCTTCGGCGGGGACTAGCACAGATACGCAGTATTTT
CASSLRSSAGTSTDTQYF
>TRBV15|NA|NA|TRBJ2-7|12
TGTGCCACCAGCAGGGGGGCGGACGAGCAGTACTTC
CATSRGADEQYF
>TRBV9|NA|TRBD1|TRBJ2-6|18
TGTGCCAGCAGCGCAAACCCAGGGGGCGCGGCCGGGGCCAACGTCCTGACTTTC
CASSANPGGAAGANVLTF
>TRBV6-6|NA|NA|TRBJ2-1|14
TGTGCCAGCAGTTACTCGTTCCCGGGGAATGAGCAGTTCTTC
CASSYSFPGNEQFF
>TRBV27|NA|NA|TRBJ1-1|15
TGTGCCAGCAGTTTGGGGGTGGGGGGGAACACTGAAGCTTTCTTT
CASSLGVGGNTEAFF
>TRBV7-6|NA|NA|TRBJ2-7|13
TGTGCCAGCAGCTGGACAGCGGAACACGAGCAGTACTTC
CASSWTAEHEQYF
>TRBV12-3/TRBV12-4|few|TRBD1|TRBJ2-5|14
TGTGCCAGCAGCCCTACAGGGGGCGGAGAGACCCAGTACTTC
CASSPTGGGETQYF
>TRBV27|few|TRBD2|TRBJ2-1|16
TGTGCCAGCAGTCCCCGACTAGCGGGGTACCACAATGAGCAGTTCTTC
CASSPRLAGYHNEQFF
>TRBV19|NA|NA|TRBJ1-5|16
TGTGCCAGTAGTATAGATCCTAGGCCAGGGGTACAGCCCCAGCATTTT
CASSIDPRPGVQPQHF
>TRBV2|NA|NA|TRBJ1-2|18
TGTGCCAGCAGTGAAGCAAAGGTTTTCATCGGTGCGAACTATGGCTACACCTTC
CASSEAKVFIGANYGYTF
>TRBV5-6|once|NA|TRBJ1-6|13
TGTGCCAGCAGCGTTGCGGGAAATTCACCCCTCCACTTT
CASSVAGNSPLHF
>TRBV6-5|few|NA|TRBJ2-7|13
TGTGCCAGCGGCTCGCGGGGCTCCTACGAGCAGTACTTC
CASGSRGSYEQYF
>TRBV7-6|few|NA|TRBJ2-7|13
TGTGCCAGCAGCGCTGGGGTATCCTACGAGCAGTACTTC
CASSAGVSYEQYF
>TRBV28|NA|NA|TRBJ2-1|16
TGTGCCAGCAGTCCTAGACACCCGGGCCCCTACAATGAGCAGTTCTTC
CASSPRHPGPYNEQFF
>TRBV11-3|NA|NA|TRBJ2-5|13
TGTGCCAGCAGCCCGACAGTCTCGGAGACCCAGTACTTC
CASSPTVSETQYF
>TRBV28|many|NA|TRBJ1-5|14
TGTGCCAGCAACCCGGGTCCTCCCAATCAGCCCCAGCATTTT
CASNPGPPNQPQHF
>TRBV2|NA|TRBD1|TRBJ1-1|14
TGTGCCAGCAGGGACAGGGCGGGTAACTCTGAAGCTTTCTTT
CASRDRAGNSEAFF
>TRBV6-5|NA|NA|TRBJ2-1|15
TGTGCCAGCAGTTACGCCGGGGGCTCCTACAATGAGCAGTTCTTC
CASSYAGGSYNEQFF
>TRBV7-4|many|TRBD2|TRBJ2-2|16
TGTGCCAGCAGCTTAAAGCGGGGCCTAAGTACCGGGGAGCTGTTTTTT
CASSLKRGLSTGELFF
>TRBV7-9|few|NA|TRBJ2-5|14
TGTGCCAGCAGCCTAATGGGGGGTATGGAGACCCAGTACTTC
CASSLMGGMETQYF
>TRBV24-1|NA|TRBD1|TRBJ2-3|15
TGTGCCACCAGTGAAACCGGGACAGGGGTAGATACGCAGTATTTT
CATSETGTGVDTQYF
>TRBV28|NA|NA|TRBJ1-4|15
TGTGCCAGCAGTCAATGGACGGTGATAGGCGAAAAACTGTTTTTT
CASSQWTVIGEKLFF
>TRBV7-9|many|NA|TRBJ2-7|16
TGTGCCAGCAGCTCCAGTGTGGGGGTGGGGCGTTGGGAGCAGTACTTC
CASSSSVGVGRWEQYF